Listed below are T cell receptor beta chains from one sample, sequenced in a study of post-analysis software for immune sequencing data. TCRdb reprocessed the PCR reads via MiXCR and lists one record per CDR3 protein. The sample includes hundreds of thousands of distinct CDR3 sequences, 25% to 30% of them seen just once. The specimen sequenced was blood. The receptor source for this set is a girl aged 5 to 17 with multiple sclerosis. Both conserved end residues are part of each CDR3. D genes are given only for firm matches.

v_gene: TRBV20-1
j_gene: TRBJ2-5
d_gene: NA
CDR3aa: CSASDRNRFLTQYF

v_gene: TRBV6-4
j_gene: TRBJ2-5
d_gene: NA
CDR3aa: CASREADPQETQYF

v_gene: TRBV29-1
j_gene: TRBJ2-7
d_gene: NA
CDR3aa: CSVVGPLYEQYF

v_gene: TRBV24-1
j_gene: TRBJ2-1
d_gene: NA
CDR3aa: CATSPPQGPYNEQFF

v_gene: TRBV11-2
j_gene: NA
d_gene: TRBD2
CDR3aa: CASSLLGTSEGTQYF

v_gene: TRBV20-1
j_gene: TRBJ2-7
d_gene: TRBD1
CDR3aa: CSANRGQSYEQYF

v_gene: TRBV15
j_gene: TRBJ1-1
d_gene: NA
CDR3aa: CATSSPGQIMNTEAFF

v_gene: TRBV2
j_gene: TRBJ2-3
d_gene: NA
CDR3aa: CASRYRDYYTDTQYF

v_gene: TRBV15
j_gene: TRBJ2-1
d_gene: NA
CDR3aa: CATSRDNLEQFF

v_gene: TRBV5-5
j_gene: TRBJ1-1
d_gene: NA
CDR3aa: CASTQAGWVNTEAFF

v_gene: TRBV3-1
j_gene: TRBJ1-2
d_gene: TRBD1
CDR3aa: CASSQDATGLRYGYTF

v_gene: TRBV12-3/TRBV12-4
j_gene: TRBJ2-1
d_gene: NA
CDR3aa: CASSWHKGGSGGEQFF

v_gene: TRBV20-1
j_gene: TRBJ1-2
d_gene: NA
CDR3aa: CSAQIKQGYYGYTF